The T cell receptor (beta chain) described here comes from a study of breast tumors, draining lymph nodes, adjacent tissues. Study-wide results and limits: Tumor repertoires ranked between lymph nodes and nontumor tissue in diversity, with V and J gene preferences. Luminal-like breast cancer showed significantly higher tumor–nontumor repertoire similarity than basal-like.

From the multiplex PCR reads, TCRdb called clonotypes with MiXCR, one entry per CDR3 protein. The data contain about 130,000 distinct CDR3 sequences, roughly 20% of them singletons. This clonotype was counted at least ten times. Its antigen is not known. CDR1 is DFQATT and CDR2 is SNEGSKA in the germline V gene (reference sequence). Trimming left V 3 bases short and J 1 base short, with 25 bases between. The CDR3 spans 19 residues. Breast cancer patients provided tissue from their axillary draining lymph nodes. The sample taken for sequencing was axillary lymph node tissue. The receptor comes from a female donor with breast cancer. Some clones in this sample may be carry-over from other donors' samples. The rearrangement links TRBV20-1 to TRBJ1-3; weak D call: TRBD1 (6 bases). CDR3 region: CSASVGSPAVGGSGNTIYF. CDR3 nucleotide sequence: TGCAGTGCTAGTGTGGGGTCTCCTGCAGTAGGGGGGTCTGGAAACACCATATATTTT.